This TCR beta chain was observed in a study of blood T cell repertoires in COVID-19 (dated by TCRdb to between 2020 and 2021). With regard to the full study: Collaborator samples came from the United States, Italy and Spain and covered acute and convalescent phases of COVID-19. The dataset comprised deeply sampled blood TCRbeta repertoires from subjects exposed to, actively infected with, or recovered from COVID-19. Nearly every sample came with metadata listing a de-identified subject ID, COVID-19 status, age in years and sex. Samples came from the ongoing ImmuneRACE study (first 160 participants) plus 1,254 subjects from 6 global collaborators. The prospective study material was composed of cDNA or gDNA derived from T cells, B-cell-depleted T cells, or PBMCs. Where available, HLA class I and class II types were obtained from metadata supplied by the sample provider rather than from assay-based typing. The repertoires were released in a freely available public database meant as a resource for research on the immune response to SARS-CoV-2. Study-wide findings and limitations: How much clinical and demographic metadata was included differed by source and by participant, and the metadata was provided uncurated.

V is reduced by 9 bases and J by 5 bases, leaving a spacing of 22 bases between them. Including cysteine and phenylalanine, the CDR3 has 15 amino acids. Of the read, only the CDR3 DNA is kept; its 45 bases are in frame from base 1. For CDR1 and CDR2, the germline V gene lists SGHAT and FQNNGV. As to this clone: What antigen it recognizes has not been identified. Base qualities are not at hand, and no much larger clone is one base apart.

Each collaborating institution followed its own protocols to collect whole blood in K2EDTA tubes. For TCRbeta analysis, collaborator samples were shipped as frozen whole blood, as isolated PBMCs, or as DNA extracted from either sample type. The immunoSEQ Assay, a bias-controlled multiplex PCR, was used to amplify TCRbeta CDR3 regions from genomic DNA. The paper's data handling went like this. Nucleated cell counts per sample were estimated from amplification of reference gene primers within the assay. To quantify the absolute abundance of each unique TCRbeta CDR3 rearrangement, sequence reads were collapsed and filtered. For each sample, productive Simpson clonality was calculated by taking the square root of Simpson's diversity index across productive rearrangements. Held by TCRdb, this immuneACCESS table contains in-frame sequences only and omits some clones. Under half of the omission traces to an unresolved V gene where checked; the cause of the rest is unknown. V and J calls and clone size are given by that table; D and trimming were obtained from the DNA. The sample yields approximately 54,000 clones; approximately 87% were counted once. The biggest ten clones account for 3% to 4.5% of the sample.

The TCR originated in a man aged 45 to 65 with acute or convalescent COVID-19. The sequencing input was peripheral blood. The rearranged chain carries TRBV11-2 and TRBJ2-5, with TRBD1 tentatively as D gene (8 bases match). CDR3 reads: CASTHLDRGGETQYF. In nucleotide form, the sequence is TGTGCCAGTACCCACCTAGACAGGGGAGGGGAGACCCAGTACTTC.